Shown below are 21 T cell receptor beta chains from a single sample sequenced in a study of beta chain features in type 1 diabetes. The isolated RNA, all of it, was reverse transcribed, so expressed TCRB transcripts were what got sequenced. The protocol was immunoSEQ multiplex PCR, while the TCRdb copy is restricted to in-frame clones and leaves out a portion. The sample includes roughly 300,000 clones, roughly 15% of them seen just once. Specimen: central memory CD4+ T cells from blood. The receptor source for this set is a man aged 30 to 45 in good health.

The V call is TRBV5-4, the J call TRBJ1-1; D gene uncertain. The CDR3 spans 13 residues. Germline V lookup: CDR1 SGHNT, CDR2 YYREEE (reference sequence). The ends were cut back, 0 bases at V and 3 bases at J, with 6 bases in the middle. CDR3 DNA: TGTGCCAGCAGCTTGGATGGGTACACTGAAGCTTTCTTT. It yields the protein CASSLDGYTEAFF.

In this sample, this clone turned up many times. V is TRBV6-4 and J is TRBJ2-3; tentatively, D is TRBD1 or TRBD2 (6 bases each). In germline, CDR1 is MRHNA, CDR2 SNTAGT. The CDR3 length is 13 residues. Trimming took 8 bases from V and 2 from J, leaving 11 bases between them. CDR3 in amino acids: CASGAGHTDTQYF. CDR3 coding DNA: TGTGCCAGCGGGGCGGGACACACAGATACGCAGTATTTT.

This clone was counted between two and nine times. The chain joins TRBV7-2 to TRBJ1-1, with TRBD1 as a possible D gene (5 bases). The CDR3 covers 15 residues. V lost 4 bases to trimming and J lost 0 bases, with 12 bases between them. Germline loops: CDR1 SGHTA, CDR2 FQGNSA. CDR3 in DNA: TGTGCCAGCAGCTCGGGGGTTGGCATGAACACTGAAGCTTTCTTT. Its translation is CASSSGVGMNTEAFF.

This clone was picked up a small number of times. The chain recombines TRBV2 with TRBJ2-5; TRBD2 matches 12 bases. From germline, CDR1 is SNHLY and CDR2 FYNNEI. Losses at the gene ends were 7 bases for V and 3 bases for J; bases not matched to a gene: 6. This CDR3 has 15 residues. The CDR3 sequence is CASTKLAGGEETQYF. CDR3 DNA sequence: TGTGCCAGCACTAAACTAGCGGGGGGTGAAGAGACCCAGTACTTC.

A few counts support this clone. The J gene is TRBJ2-7, the V gene TRBV30, with 9 bases aligning to TRBD2. The CDR3 sequence is 13 residues long. Germline V gene lookup returns CDR1 GTSNPN and CDR2 SVGIG (reference sequence). V shed 5 bases, J shed 7 bases, and the junction held 9 bases outside the gene matches. The CDR3 here is CAWDAGGLGEQYV. In nucleotides, the CDR3 is TGTGCCTGGGACGCGGGAGGGCTGGGTGAGCAGTACGTC.

The rearrangement links TRBV7-3 to TRBJ2-5; tentatively, D is TRBD1 (6 bases). This CDR3 has 13 residues. Germline CDR1 reads SGHTA; CDR2 reads FQGTGA. The V end lost 4 bases, the J end lost 3 bases, and 9 bases lay between the germline ends. The CDR3 sequence: CASSWTDKETQYF. The CDR3 DNA is TGTGCCAGCAGCTGGACAGATAAAGAGACCCAGTACTTC.

This clone has only a few counts. This chain links TRBV7-2 with TRBJ2-5; D call uncertain. CDR3 length equals 14 residues. Per the germline V gene, CDR1 is SGHTA and CDR2 is FQGNSA. The germline V and J ends were trimmed by 7 bases and 3 bases, with 15 bases remaining between them. As DNA, the CDR3 is TGTGCCAGCATCCAAATGGACCGTAAAGAGACCCAGTACTTC. As protein: CASIQMDRKETQYF.

This chain joins TRBV6-1 and TRBJ2-1; tentatively, D is TRBD2 (6 bases). The CDR3 has 13 residues. The germline V gene has CDR1 MNHNS and CDR2 SASEGT. Trimming took off 2 bases at V and 7 bases at J, with 9 bases between the two ends. CDR3 amino acids: CASSEIRGNEQFF. The CDR3 nucleotides are TGTGCCAGCAGTGAAATCCGGGGGAATGAGCAGTTCTTC.

CDR3 nucleotide sequence: TGTGCCAGCAGAACACCACAGGGTAGCTATGGCTACACCTTC. Encoded protein: CASRTPQGSYGYTF. The chain employs TRBV28 and TRBJ1-2; a possible D gene is TRBD1 (6 bases). The CDR3 covers 14 residues. CDR1 is MDHEN and CDR2 is SYDVKM in the germline V gene. Trimming cost V 6 bases and J 4 bases, with 15 bases left between them.

The V gene is TRBV5-1, the J gene TRBJ2-5; the D is unclear. CDR3 size: 15 residues. Trimming took 2 bases from V and 0 from J, leaving 11 bases between them. Germline loops: CDR1 SGHRS, CDR2 YFSETQ. For the CDR3, the DNA is TGCGCCAGCAGCTTACCAGAGCCTAACCAAGAGACCCAGTACTTC. Encoded protein: CASSLPEPNQETQYF.

This clone has only a few counts. The genes are TRBV7-2 and TRBJ2-1; D is possibly TRBD2 (5 bases). Germline assignment: CDR1 SGHTA and CDR2 FQGNSA. The CDR3 sequence is 15 residues long. Trimming removed 1 base at V and 2 bases at J, with 9 bases between. CDR3 nucleotide sequence: TGTGCCAGCAGCTTAGGAGGGTACACCTACAATGAGCAGTTCTTC. Its protein product is CASSLGGYTYNEQFF.

J is TRBJ2-2 and V is TRBV7-9; D is unresolved. Germline V gene lookup returns CDR1 SEHNR and CDR2 FQNEAQ (reference sequence). V was cut by 6 bases and J by 0 bases, with 14 bases left in between. The CDR3 is made up of 16 amino acids. The CDR3 coding sequence is TGTGCCAGCAGTCAAGGAGCGTTAGCGAACACCGGGGAGCTGTTTTTT. Its protein product is CASSQGALANTGELFF.

This chain links TRBV14 with TRBJ1-3; D not certain. V lost 1 base and J lost 4, with 8 bases in between. Germline assignment: CDR1 SGHDN and CDR2 FVKESK. CDR3 length: 14 residues. CDR3: CASSQGFSGNTIYF. The DNA of the CDR3 is TGTGCCAGCAGCCAAGGGTTCTCCGGAAACACCATATATTTT.

This rearrangement joins TRBV14 to TRBJ2-3, with a possible D match to TRBD2 (7 bases). Germline CDR1 reads SGHDN; CDR2 reads FVKESK. V lost 4 bases and J lost 2, with 16 bases in between. This CDR3 is built from 16 residues. CDR3 in amino acids: CASSPGARGATDTQYF. As DNA, the CDR3 is TGTGCCAGCAGCCCAGGCGCCCGGGGGGCCACAGATACGCAGTATTTT. The full variable domain, its missing parts supplied by reference TRBV14 and TRBJ2-3, is EAGVTQFPSHSVIEKGQTVTLRCDPISGHDNLYWYRRVMGKEIKFLLHFVKESKQDESGMPNNRFLAERTGGTYSTLKVQPAELEDSGVYFCASSPGARGATDTQYFGPGTRLTVL.

The chain links TRBV6-5 to TRBJ1-2, with D possibly being TRBD1 (6 bases). This CDR3 is built from 13 residues. Germline-derived CDR1 and CDR2 are MNHEY and SVGAGI. Between the trimmed V and J ends, which lost 6 bases and 8 bases, there was a span of 16 bases. CDR3 protein: CASSLQGSRGYTF. DNA of the CDR3: TGTGCCAGCAGCCTCCAGGGGTCGAGAGGCTACACCTTC.

There are a few counts of this clone. This chain joins TRBV23-1 and TRBJ2-2; D is possibly TRBD2 (6 bases). TRBV23-1 is labeled an ORF, and its function is uncertain. Trimming left V 9 bases short and J 3 bases short, with 20 bases between. There are 16 residues in the CDR3. In DNA form, the CDR3 reads TGCGCCAGGACACTACATTGGAGGGCCCACACCGGGGAGCTGTTTTTT. It is translated as CARTLHWRAHTGELFF.

V gene TRBV28 combines with J gene TRBJ2-1; TRBD1 matches at 7 bases. From germline, CDR1 is MDHEN and CDR2 SYDVKM. The V segment lost 5 bases and the J segment 7 bases; nucleotides outside the gene matches: 11. This CDR3 is 15 amino acids long. CDR3 DNA: TGTGCCAGCAGTCAAGGACAGGCAAGGGGAAATGAGCAGTTCTTC. Translating it yields CASSQGQARGNEQFF.

The chain recombines TRBV2 with TRBJ1-4; D gene ambiguous. In germline, CDR1 is SNHLY, CDR2 FYNNEI. Trimming removed 5 bases from V and 13 bases from J, with 11 bases in between. The CDR3 runs to 11 residues. CDR3 in amino acids: CASSFPPPLFF. In DNA, the CDR3 is TGTGCCAGCAGTTTTCCCCCTCCACTGTTTTTT.

This clone has only a few counts. This sequence joins TRBV11-2 and TRBJ2-5; no clear D. The germline V and J ends were trimmed by 5 bases and 3 bases, with 7 bases remaining between them. Germline V lookup: CDR1 SGHAT, CDR2 FQNNGV. This CDR3 has 12 residues. CDR3 coding DNA: TGTGCCAGCAGCCACGGAAAAGAGACCCAGTACTTC. Its protein is CASSHGKETQYF. Full variable domain (missing parts from reference TRBV11-2 and TRBJ2-5): EAGVAQSPRYKIIEKRQSVAFWCNPISGHATLYWYQQILGQGPKLLIQFQNNGVVDDSQLPKDRFSAERLKGVDSTLKIQPAKLEDSAVYLCASSHGKETQYFGPGTRLLVL.

This rearrangement joins TRBV7-2 to TRBJ1-2; D is unclear. V lost 6 bases, J lost 3 bases, and 17 bases lay in between. Germline CDR1 reads SGHTA; CDR2 reads FQGNSA. The CDR3 is 15 residues long. The CDR3 spells CASSPSLGFDYGYTF. Written as DNA, the CDR3 is TGTGCCAGCAGTCCTAGCTTGGGGTTTGACTATGGCTACACCTTC.

The chain joins TRBV2 to TRBJ1-3; no clear D. CDR3 length equals 14 residues. The germline CDR1 and CDR2 sequences are SNHLY and FYNNEI. With 4 bases removed from V and 4 bases from J, the gap between germline ends came to 11 bases. This CDR3 is CASSGGRRGNTIYF. CDR3 nucleotide sequence: TGTGCCAGCAGTGGGGGTCGGCGGGGAAACACCATATATTTT.